This T cell receptor (beta chain) was captured in a study of immune evolution from preneoplasia to lung adenocarcinoma. Study results and limitations: Normal lung had highest clonality; later lesions appeared denser, more diverse.

The data were produced by immunoSEQ multiplex PCR, yet TCRdb's version contains in-frame clones alone and is incomplete. Among 9,500 to 12,000 clones listed, around 86% were seen once. Comments on this clone: What it recognizes is unknown.

The CDR3 runs 9 residues. Germline CDR1 MNHEY, CDR2 SMNVEV (reference sequence). Trimming stripped 10 bases from V and 3 bases from J, with 3 bases between. Each case's diagnosis was confirmed by two pathologists on H&E. Nucleic acids came from premalignant or tumor cells enriched by macro-dissection. Sequencing was carried out using FFPE invasive lung adenocarcinoma tissue. This chain connects TRBV27 to TRBJ2-5; unclear D gene. This clonotype was sampled from a person between 70 and 80 years old with invasive lung adenocarcinoma. The CDR3 spells CATEETQYF. The CDR3 DNA reads TGTGCCACTGAAGAGACCCAGTACTTC.